The 11 T cell receptor beta chains below come from one sample, sequenced in a study of blood T cell repertoires in COVID-19. The protocol was immunoSEQ multiplex PCR, while the TCRdb copy is restricted to in-frame clones and leaves out a portion. Of some 300,000 clones in the sample, 88% were seen once. Material for sequencing was PBMCs or T cells enriched from blood (not recorded which). The source of these receptors is an older woman in a cohort exposed to, infected with or recovered from COVID-19 (not recorded which).

The chain is built from TRBV6-5 and TRBJ2-1; 7 positions agree with TRBD2. The length of the CDR3 is 15 residues. The V gene end was trimmed by 5 bases and the J gene end by 5 bases; junction bases not matched to a gene: 9. The V gene's germline CDR1 is MNHEY and CDR2 SVGAGI. The CDR3 DNA follows: TGTGCCAGCAGTCCCAAGAGCGGGATAGACAATGAGCAGTTCTTC. This translates into CASSPKSGIDNEQFF.

This clone turned up a few times. The V call is TRBV5-1, the J call TRBJ1-4, with TRBD1 identical over 7 bases. Per the germline V gene, CDR1 is SGHRS and CDR2 is YFSETQ. The V segment lost 0 bases and the J segment 7 bases; nucleotides outside the gene matches: 6. The CDR3 has 15 amino acids. CDR3 bases: TGCGCCAGCAGCTTGGCTGGGACAGACGGTGAAAAACTGTTTTTT. Amino acid sequence: CASSLAGTDGEKLFF.

The chain is built from TRBV24-1 and TRBJ2-3; TRBD2 aligns across 10 bases. Germline V gene data show CDR1 as KGHDR and CDR2 as SFDVKD. V was clipped by 2 bases and J by 1 base; unmatched bases: 5. CDR3 length equals 17 residues. Here the CDR3 DNA reads TGTGCCACCAGTGATTCCACCGGGACTAGCGGCACAGATACGCAGTATTTT. Its protein product is CATSDSTGTSGTDTQYF.

This chain links TRBV7-2 with TRBJ2-7; the match to TRBD2 covers 7 bases. Unmatched junction bases numbered 9, after V lost 6 bases and J lost 4 bases. The length of the CDR3 is 14 residues. The V gene's germline CDR1 is SGHTA and CDR2 FQGNSA. Here the CDR3 reads CASRPPWRGYEQYF. Written as DNA, the CDR3 is TGTGCCAGCAGACCCCCGTGGCGGGGGTACGAGCAGTACTTC.

V is TRBV20-1 and J is TRBJ1-3, with D hard to call. V gave up 2 bases and J gave up 16 bases, with 15 bases separating them. Germline V lookup: CDR1 DFQATT, CDR2 SNEGSKA (reference sequence). This CDR3 is 11 amino acids long. CDR3 DNA sequence: TGCAGTGCTAGATTGCAAACAAACTATTATTTT. It encodes CSARLQTNYYF.

The CDR3 DNA reads TGTGCCAGCAGCTCCGTAAGGGACAGATTCTACGAGCAGTACTTC. Protein sequence: CASSSVRDRFYEQYF. The genes are TRBV7-9 and TRBJ2-7; 7 bases fit TRBD1. This CDR3 region has 15 residues. Germline V CDR1 and CDR2: SEHNR, FQNEAQ (reference sequence). The junction had 9 bases not matched to a gene; V was cut back by 4 bases and J by 3 bases.

The CDR3 sequence: CASSHRGGGNQPQHF. The CDR3, as DNA: TGTGCCAGCAGCCACAGGGGAGGCGGCAATCAGCCCCAGCATTTT. J is TRBJ1-5 and V is TRBV7-2; 7 bases line up with TRBD1. With 5 bases clipped from V and 2 bases from J, the junction kept 6 bases outside the gene matches. Germline V gives CDR1 SGHTA, CDR2 FQGNSA. This CDR3 has 15 amino acids.

The rearrangement uses TRBV7-8 and TRBJ1-1; D is ambiguous. Trimming removed 0 bases at V and 3 bases at J, with 11 bases between. CDR1 is SGHVS, CDR2 FQNEAQ, per germline. The CDR3 sequence is 15 residues long. The CDR3 reads CASSLAEVQYTEAFF. The CDR3, as DNA: TGTGCCAGCAGCTTAGCTGAGGTTCAGTACACTGAAGCTTTCTTT.

This chain joins TRBV13 and TRBJ2-1; the D gene is possibly TRBD2 (5 bases). This CDR3 is 15 amino acids long. Germline CDR1 PRHDT, CDR2 FYEKMQ (reference sequence). The V gene lost 6 bases and the J gene lost 2 bases, with 14 bases spanning the gap. The CDR3 DNA follows: TGTGCCAGCAGAGACGGGGAGAGAGCCTACAATGAGCAGTTCTTC. Translated, it gives CASRDGERAYNEQFF.

The chain is built from TRBV7-6 and TRBJ1-4; D remains ambiguous. Germline CDR1 is SGHVS and CDR2 is FNYEAQ. The CDR3 extends over 14 amino acids. Trimming took off 3 bases at V and 0 bases at J, with 5 bases between the two ends. Here the CDR3 reads CASSFSATNEKLFF. Here the CDR3 DNA reads TGTGCCAGCAGCTTTTCCGCAACTAATGAAAAACTGTTTTTT. The entire variable domain, with the rest obtained from reference TRBV7-6 and TRBJ1-4, is as follows: GAGVSQSPRYKVTKRGQDVALRCDPISGHVSLYWYRQALGQGPEFLTYFNYEAQQDKSGLPNDRFSAERPEGSISTLTIQRTEQRDSAMYRCASSFSATNEKLFFGSGTQLSVL.

The V and J genes are TRBV15 and TRBJ2-7, with 7 bases aligning to TRBD2. From germline, CDR1 is LNHNV and CDR2 YYDKDF (reference sequence). With V trimmed by 0 bases and J by 4 bases, 9 bases remained unmatched. CDR3 length: 16 residues. The CDR3 loop reads CATSRDSLAEYYEQYF. The DNA of the CDR3 is TGTGCCACCAGCAGAGATAGTCTAGCGGAGTATTACGAGCAGTACTTC.